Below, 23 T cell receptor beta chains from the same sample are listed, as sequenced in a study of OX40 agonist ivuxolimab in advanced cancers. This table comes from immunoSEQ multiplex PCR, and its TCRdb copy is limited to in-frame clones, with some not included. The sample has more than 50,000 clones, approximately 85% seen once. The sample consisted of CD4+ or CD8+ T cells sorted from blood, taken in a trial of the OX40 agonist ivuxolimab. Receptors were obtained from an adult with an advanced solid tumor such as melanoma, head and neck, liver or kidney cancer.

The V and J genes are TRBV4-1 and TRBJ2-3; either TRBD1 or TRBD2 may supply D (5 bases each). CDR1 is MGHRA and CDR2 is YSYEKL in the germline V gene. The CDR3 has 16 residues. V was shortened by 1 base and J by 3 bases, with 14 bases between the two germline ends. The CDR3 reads CASSQVYGAPTDTQYF. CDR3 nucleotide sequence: TGCGCCAGCAGCCAAGTTTACGGGGCCCCTACAGATACGCAGTATTTT.

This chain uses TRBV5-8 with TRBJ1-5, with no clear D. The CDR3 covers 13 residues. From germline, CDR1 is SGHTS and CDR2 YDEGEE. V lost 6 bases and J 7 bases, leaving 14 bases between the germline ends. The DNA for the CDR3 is TGTGCCAGCACCACGACCAGGTACCAGCCCCAGCATTTT. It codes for CASTTTRYQPQHF.

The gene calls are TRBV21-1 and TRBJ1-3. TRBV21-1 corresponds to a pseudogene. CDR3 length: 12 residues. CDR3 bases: TGTGCCAGCAGCACGGCTGGAAACACCATATATTTT. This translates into CASSTAGNTIYF.

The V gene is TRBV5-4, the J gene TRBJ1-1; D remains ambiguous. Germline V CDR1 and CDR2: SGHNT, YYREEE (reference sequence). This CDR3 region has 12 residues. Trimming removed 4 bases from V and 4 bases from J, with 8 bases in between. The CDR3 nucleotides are TGTGCCAGCAGCCTACAGTTCACTGAAGCTTTCTTT. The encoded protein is CASSLQFTEAFF.

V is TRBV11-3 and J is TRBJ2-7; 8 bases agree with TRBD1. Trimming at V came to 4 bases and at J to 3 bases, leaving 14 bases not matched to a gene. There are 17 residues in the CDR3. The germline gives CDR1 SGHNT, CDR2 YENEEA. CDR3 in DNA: TGTGCCAGCAGCTCAGGGGGCCAACCGGGACAGCTCTACGAGCAGTACTTC. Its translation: CASSSGGQPGQLYEQYF.

The CDR3 loop reads CASSARARLDSPLHF. DNA of the CDR3: TGTGCCAGCAGTGCTCGGGCCCGTTTAGACTCACCCCTCCACTTT. V and J are TRBV6-1 and TRBJ1-6, with D hard to call. Germline values: CDR1 MNHNS, CDR2 SASEGT. CDR3 length equals 15 residues. Between the trimmed V and J ends, which lost 4 bases and 10 bases, there was a span of 17 bases.

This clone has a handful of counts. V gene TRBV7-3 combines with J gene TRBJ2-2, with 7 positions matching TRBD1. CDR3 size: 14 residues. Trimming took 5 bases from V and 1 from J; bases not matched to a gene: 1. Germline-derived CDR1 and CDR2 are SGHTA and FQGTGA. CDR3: CASSRDRNTGELFF. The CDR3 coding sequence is TGTGCCAGCAGCCGGGACAGGAACACCGGGGAGCTGTTTTTT. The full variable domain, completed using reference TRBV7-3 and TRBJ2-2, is GAGVSQTPSNKVTEKGKYVELRCDPISGHTALYWYRQSLGQGPEFLIYFQGTGAADDSGLPNDRFFAVRPEGSVSTLKIQRTERGDSAVYLCASSRDRNTGELFFGEGSRLTVL.

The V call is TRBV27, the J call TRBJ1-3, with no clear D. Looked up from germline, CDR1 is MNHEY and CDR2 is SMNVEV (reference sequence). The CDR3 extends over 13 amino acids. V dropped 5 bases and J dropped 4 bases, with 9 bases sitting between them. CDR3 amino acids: CASSPWAGNTIYF. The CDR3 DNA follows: TGTGCCAGCAGTCCATGGGCGGGAAACACCATATATTTT.

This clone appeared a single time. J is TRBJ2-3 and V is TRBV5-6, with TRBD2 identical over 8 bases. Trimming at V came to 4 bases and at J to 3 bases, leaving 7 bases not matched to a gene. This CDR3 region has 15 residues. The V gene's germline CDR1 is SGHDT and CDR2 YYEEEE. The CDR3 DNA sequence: TGTGCCAGCAGCCCGGGCAGCGGGAGTACAGATACGCAGTATTTT. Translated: CASSPGSGSTDTQYF. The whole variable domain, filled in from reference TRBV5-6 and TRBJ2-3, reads DAGVTQSPTHLIKTRGQQVTLRCSPKSGHDTVSWYQQALGQGPQFIFQYYEEEERQRGNFPDRFSGHQFPNYSSELNVNALLLGDSALYLCASSPGSGSTDTQYFGPGTRLTVL.

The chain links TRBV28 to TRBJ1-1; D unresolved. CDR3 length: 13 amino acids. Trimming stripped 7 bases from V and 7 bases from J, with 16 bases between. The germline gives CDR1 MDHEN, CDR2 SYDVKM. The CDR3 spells CASKTGEGLEAFF. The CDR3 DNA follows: TGTGCCAGCAAAACTGGGGAGGGTCTTGAAGCTTTCTTT. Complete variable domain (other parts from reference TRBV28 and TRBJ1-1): DVKVTQSSRYLVKRTGEKVFLECVQDMDHENMFWYRQDPGLGLRLIYFSYDVKMKEKGDIPEGYSVSREKKERFSLILESASTNQTSMYLCASKTGEGLEAFFGQGTRLTVV.

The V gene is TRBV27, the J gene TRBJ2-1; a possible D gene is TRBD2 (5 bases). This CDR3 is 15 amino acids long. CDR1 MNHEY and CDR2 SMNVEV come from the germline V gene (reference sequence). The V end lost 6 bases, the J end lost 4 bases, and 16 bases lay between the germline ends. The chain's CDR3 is CASSSPSFSYNEQFF. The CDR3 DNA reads TGTGCCAGCAGCAGCCCTAGCTTCTCGTACAATGAGCAGTTCTTC.

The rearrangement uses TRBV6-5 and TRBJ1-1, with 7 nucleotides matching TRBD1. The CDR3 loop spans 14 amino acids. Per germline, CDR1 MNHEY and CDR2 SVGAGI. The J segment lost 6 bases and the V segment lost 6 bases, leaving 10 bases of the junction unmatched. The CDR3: CASSLQGGRPEAFF. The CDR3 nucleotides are TGTGCCAGCAGCCTCCAGGGGGGAAGACCTGAAGCTTTCTTT.

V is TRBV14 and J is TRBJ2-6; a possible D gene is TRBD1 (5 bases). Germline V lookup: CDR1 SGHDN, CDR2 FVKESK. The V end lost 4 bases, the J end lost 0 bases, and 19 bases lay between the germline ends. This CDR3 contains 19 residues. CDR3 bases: TGTGCCAGCAGCCGCCTCAGGGCACACGTCTTCTCTGGGGCCAACGTCCTGACTTTC. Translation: CASSRLRAHVFSGANVLTF.

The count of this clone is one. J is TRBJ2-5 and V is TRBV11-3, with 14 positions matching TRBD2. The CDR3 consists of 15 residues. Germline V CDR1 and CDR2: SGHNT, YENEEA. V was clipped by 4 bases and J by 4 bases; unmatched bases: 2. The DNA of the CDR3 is TGTGCCAGCAGCTCCGGACTAGCGGGAGGAGAGACCCAGTACTTC. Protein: CASSSGLAGGETQYF.

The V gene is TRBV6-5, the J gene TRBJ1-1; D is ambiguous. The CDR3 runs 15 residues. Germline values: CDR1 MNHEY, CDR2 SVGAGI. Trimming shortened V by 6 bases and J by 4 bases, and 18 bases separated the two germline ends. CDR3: CASSLPLTPITEAFF. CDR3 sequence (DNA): TGTGCCAGCAGCCTTCCTCTAACCCCTATCACTGAAGCTTTCTTT.

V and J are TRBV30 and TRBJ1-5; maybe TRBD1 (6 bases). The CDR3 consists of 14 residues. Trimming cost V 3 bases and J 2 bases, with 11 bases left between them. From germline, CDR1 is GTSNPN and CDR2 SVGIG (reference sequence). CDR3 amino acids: CAWSLSGGNQPQHF. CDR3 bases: TGTGCCTGGAGCCTATCAGGGGGCAATCAGCCCCAGCATTTT. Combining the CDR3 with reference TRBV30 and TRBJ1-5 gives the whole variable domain SQTIHQWPATLVQPVGSPLSLECTVEGTSNPNLYWYRQAAGRGLQLLFYSVGIGQISSEVPQNLSASRPQDRQFILSSKKLLLSDSGFYLCAWSLSGGNQPQHFGDGTRLSIL.

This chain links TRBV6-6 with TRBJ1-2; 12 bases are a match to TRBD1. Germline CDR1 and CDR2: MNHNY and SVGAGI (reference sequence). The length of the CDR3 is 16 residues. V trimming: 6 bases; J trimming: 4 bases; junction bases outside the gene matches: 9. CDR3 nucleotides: TGTGCCAGCAGCCCGGGGACAGGGGGCGCGGGCTATGGCTACACCTTC. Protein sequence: CASSPGTGGAGYGYTF.

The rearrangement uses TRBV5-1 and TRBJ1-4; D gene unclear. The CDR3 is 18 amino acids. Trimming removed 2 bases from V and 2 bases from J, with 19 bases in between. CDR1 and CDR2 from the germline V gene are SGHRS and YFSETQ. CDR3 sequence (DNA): TGCGCCAGCAGCTTCCAGCCACAATCGGCTGGGACTAATGAAAAACTGTTTTTT. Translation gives CASSFQPQSAGTNEKLFF.

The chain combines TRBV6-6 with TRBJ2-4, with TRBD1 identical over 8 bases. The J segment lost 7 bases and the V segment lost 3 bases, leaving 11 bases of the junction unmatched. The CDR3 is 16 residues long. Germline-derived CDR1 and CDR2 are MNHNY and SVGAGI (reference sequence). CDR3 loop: CASSYSGQGMGNIQYF. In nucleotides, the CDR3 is TGTGCCAGCAGTTATTCCGGACAGGGTATGGGTAACATTCAGTACTTC.

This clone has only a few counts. The chain's CDR3 is CASSSTYEQYF. DNA of the CDR3: TGTGCCAGCAGCTCCACCTACGAGCAGTACTTC. This sequence joins TRBV7-2 and TRBJ2-7; D is uncertain. CDR3 length: 11 amino acids. The germline V gene encodes CDR1 SGHTA and CDR2 FQGNSA. V gave up 4 bases and J gave up 2 bases, with 3 bases separating them.

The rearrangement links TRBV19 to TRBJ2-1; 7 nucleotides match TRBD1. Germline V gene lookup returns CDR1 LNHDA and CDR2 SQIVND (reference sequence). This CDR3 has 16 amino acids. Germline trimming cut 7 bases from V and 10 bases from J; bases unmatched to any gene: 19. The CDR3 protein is CASKRRLGGAADEQFF. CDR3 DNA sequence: TGTGCCAGTAAGCGCCGGTTAGGGGGCGCAGCCGACGAGCAGTTCTTC.

CDR3 loop: CASSLEGLIQGPYEQYF. In DNA, the CDR3 is TGTGCCAGCAGCTTAGAGGGGCTTATACAGGGCCCCTACGAGCAGTACTTC. The chain uses TRBV7-3 and TRBJ2-7, with D perhaps matching TRBD1 (6 bases). The CDR3 is 17 residues long. Per germline, CDR1 SGHTA and CDR2 FQGTGA. V dropped 2 bases and J dropped 2 bases, with 19 bases sitting between them.

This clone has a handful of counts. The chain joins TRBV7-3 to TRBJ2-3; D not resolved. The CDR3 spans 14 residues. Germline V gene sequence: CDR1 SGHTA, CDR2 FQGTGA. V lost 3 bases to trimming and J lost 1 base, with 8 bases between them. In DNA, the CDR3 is TGTGCCAGCAGCTTGTTTCAGGGCACAGATACGCAGTATTTT. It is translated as CASSLFQGTDTQYF.